Listed below are T cell receptor beta chains from one sample, sequenced in a study of early T cells in non-severe SARS-CoV-2 infection. TCRdb called the 5' RACE reads again in MiXCR, with one record for every CDR3 protein. This table holds about 66,000 distinct CDR3 sequences, around 9% found once. The sequencing sample was made of whole blood. The receptors were gathered from an adult who was a healthcare worker with PCR-confirmed SARS-CoV-2 infection or an uninfected control (not recorded which). Both conserved end residues are part of each CDR3. D genes are given only for firm matches. Clone sizes are given selectively: once, few, many, or a class where the clone is expanded.

TRBV20-1	13	few	TRBD1	TRBJ2-7	CSAPGQGFYEQYF	TGCAGTGCCCCGGGACAGGGGTTCTACGAGCAGTACTTC
TRBV3-1	14	few	TRBD2	TRBJ2-1	CASSHLAGDREQFF	TGTGCCAGCAGCCATCTAGCGGGAGATAGGGAGCAGTTCTTC
TRBV12-3/TRBV12-4	13	medium-sized	-	TRBJ2-1	CASSLNQYNEQFF	TGTGCCAGCAGTTTAAACCAGTACAATGAGCAGTTCTTC
TRBV12-3/TRBV12-4	12	many	TRBD2	TRBJ2-7	CASSSTSVEQYF	TGTGCCAGCAGTTCAACTAGCGTCGAGCAGTACTTC
TRBV14	14	-	TRBD1	TRBJ1-1	CASTPNRGDTEAFF	TGTGCCAGCACCCCAAACAGGGGGGACACTGAAGCTTTCTTT
TRBV12-3/TRBV12-4	13	many	TRBD1	TRBJ2-7	CASRLTGGHEQYF	TGTGCCAGCAGATTGACAGGGGGCCACGAGCAGTACTTC
TRBV20-1	15	few	TRBD2	TRBJ2-7	CSARDRRDYLYEQYF	TGCAGTGCTAGAGACAGACGGGACTACCTCTACGAGCAGTACTTC
TRBV10-3	15	many	TRBD1	TRBJ2-7	CAISTPQGAIYEQYF	TGTGCCATCAGTACCCCTCAGGGGGCGATCTACGAGCAGTACTTC
TRBV5-4	16	few	TRBD2	TRBJ2-5	CASRLGSGRARETQYF	TGTGCCAGCAGATTGGGTAGCGGGAGGGCGCGGGAGACCCAGTACTTC
TRBV29-1	13	-	TRBD2	TRBJ2-7	CSVDLAGSYEQYF	TGCAGCGTTGACCTAGCGGGATCCTACGAGCAGTACTTC
TRBV6-5	13	-	-	TRBJ2-1	CASGIGRYNEQFF	TGTGCCAGCGGGATCGGCCGGTACAATGAGCAGTTCTTC
TRBV7-9	15	few	TRBD2	TRBJ2-5	CASSLRTSGIETQYF	TGTGCCAGCAGTCTTAGGACTAGCGGGATTGAGACCCAGTACTTC
TRBV7-2	13	-	TRBD2	TRBJ2-3	CASSRDYRDTQYF	TGTGCCAGCAGCCGGGACTACAGAGATACGCAGTATTTT
TRBV6-2/TRBV6-3	17	many	TRBD2	TRBJ2-3	CASSSRLAVRVTDTQYF	TGTGCCAGCAGTTCGAGACTAGCGGTCCGTGTGACAGATACGCAGTATTTT
TRBV3-1	14	few	TRBD1	TRBJ1-2	CASSRGGQGFSYTF	TGTGCCAGCAGCCGCGGCGGACAGGGATTCAGCTACACCTTC
TRBV5-4	15	many	TRBD2	TRBJ2-3	CASSYRLADTDTQYF	TGTGCCAGCAGCTACCGACTAGCGGACACAGATACGCAGTATTTT
TRBV29-1	13	few	-	TRBJ2-7	CSVRPLPTYEQYF	TGCAGCGTCCGCCCCCTCCCCACCTACGAGCAGTACTTC
TRBV29-1	13	many	-	TRBJ2-3	CSVGGGTTDTQYF	TGCAGCGTTGGCGGCGGGACCACAGATACGCAGTATTTT
TRBV11-2	11	few	-	TRBJ2-5	CASSRRETQYF	TGTGCCAGCAGCCGGAGGGAGACCCAGTACTTC
TRBV7-6	17	-	TRBD2	TRBJ2-1	CASSREGTSGSIDEQFF	TGTGCCAGCAGCAGAGAAGGGACTAGCGGGTCCATTGATGAGCAGTTCTTC
TRBV20-1	16	-	TRBD2	TRBJ2-3	CSARRGSGRGTDTQYF	TGCAGTGCCCGAAGGGGAAGCGGGAGGGGCACAGATACGCAGTATTTT
TRBV7-2	17	few	TRBD2	TRBJ2-2	CASSLGRLAGNTGELFF	TGTGCCAGCAGCTTAGGCCGACTAGCGGGGAACACCGGGGAGCTGTTTTTT
TRBV4-2	16	many	TRBD2	TRBJ2-1	CASSQGLAGGENEQFF	TGTGCCAGCAGCCAAGGACTAGCGGGAGGTGAAAATGAGCAGTTCTTC
TRBV2	13	-	-	TRBJ2-7	CASKLQSSYEQYF	TGTGCCAGCAAATTACAGAGCTCCTACGAGCAGTACTTC
TRBV27	16	few	TRBD1	TRBJ1-1	CASSSIGGGVSSEAFF	TGTGCCAGCAGTTCCATCGGAGGGGGCGTATCGTCTGAAGCTTTCTTT
TRBV6-6	16	few	TRBD2	TRBJ2-2	CASNPSGRWNTGELFF	TGTGCCAGCAACCCAAGCGGGAGATGGAACACCGGGGAGCTGTTTTTT
TRBV20-1	14	few	TRBD2	TRBJ2-7	CSAREAREPSEQYF	TGCAGTGCTAGAGAGGCGCGGGAGCCCTCCGAGCAGTACTTC
TRBV20-1	17	many	TRBD1	TRBJ1-6	CSAKRGDRGTYNSPLHF	TGCAGTGCAAAGAGAGGGGACAGGGGGACCTATAATTCACCCCTCCACTTT
TRBV7-9	15	-	-	TRBJ2-3	CASSLNGRWIDTQYF	TGTGCCAGCAGCTTAAACGGGCGGTGGATCGATACGCAGTATTTT
TRBV7-6	17	-	TRBD2	TRBJ2-1	CASSLGTSGRAYNEQFF	TGTGCCAGCAGCTTGGGGACTAGCGGGAGGGCCTACAATGAGCAGTTCTTC
TRBV29-1	11	many	-	TRBJ2-7	CSVARGDEQYF	TGCAGCGTCGCGAGGGGCGACGAGCAGTACTTC
TRBV6-6	14	many	TRBD1	TRBJ1-1	CASRGVDRDPEAFF	TGTGCCAGCAGGGGGGTGGACAGGGACCCTGAAGCTTTCTTT
TRBV7-3	14	many	-	TRBJ2-2	CASSRAGNTGELFF	TGTGCCAGCAGCAGAGCAGGGAACACCGGGGAGCTGTTTTTT
TRBV7-2	15	many	-	TRBJ1-2	CASSWAGPTNYGYTF	TGTGCCAGCAGCTGGGCCGGACCCACTAACTATGGCTACACCTTC
TRBV28	14	few	TRBD1	TRBJ1-2	CASNLQGAGYGYTF	TGTGCCAGCAACTTACAGGGGGCCGGCTATGGCTACACCTTC
TRBV29-1	15	many	TRBD2	TRBJ2-5	CSVDGTSESQETQYF	TGCAGCGTTGACGGGACTAGCGAGAGCCAAGAGACCCAGTACTTC
TRBV7-6	14	few	-	TRBJ1-1	CASSPQGQGTEAFF	TGTGCCAGCAGTCCGCAGGGGCAGGGCACTGAAGCTTTCTTT
TRBV29-1	13	few	-	TRBJ2-1	CRFHIRGHNEQFF	TGCAGGTTCCATATACGGGGGCACAATGAGCAGTTCTTC
TRBV28	14	-	TRBD2	TRBJ2-3	CASSGGGPADTQYF	TGTGCCAGCTCGGGGGGTGGGCCGGCAGATACGCAGTATTTT
TRBV11-2	16	many	-	TRBJ2-2	CASSLRQGTTTGELFF	TGTGCCAGCAGCCTAAGACAGGGGACTACCACCGGGGAGCTGTTTTTT
TRBV25-1	14	-	-	TRBJ1-4	CASSATGTDEKLFF	TGTGCCAGCAGTGCCACAGGGACCGATGAAAAACTGTTTTTT
TRBV3-1	13	few	-	TRBJ2-7	CASSQGRSYEQYF	TGTGCCAGCAGCCAAGGCAGGAGCTACGAGCAGTACTTC
TRBV20-1	15	few	-	TRBJ2-5	CSASPDATFQETQYF	TGCAGTGCTAGTCCGGACGCAACCTTCCAAGAGACCCAGTACTTC
TRBV5-1	14	-	TRBD1	TRBJ1-4	CASSSDRGYEKLFF	TGCGCCAGCAGCTCGGACAGGGGGTATGAAAAACTGTTTTTT
TRBV6-2/TRBV6-3	18	-	TRBD2	TRBJ2-3	CASSPTSGRILGADTQYF	TGTGCCAGCAGCCCGACTAGCGGGAGAATTTTAGGGGCAGATACGCAGTATTTT
TRBV7-6	14	-	-	TRBJ2-7	CASSLGQRSYEQYF	TGTGCCAGCAGCTTAGGTCAGAGAAGCTACGAGCAGTACTTC
TRBV5-4	15	many	TRBD2	TRBJ2-1	CASSLARSGRPEQFF	TGTGCCAGCAGCTTGGCCCGGAGCGGGAGACCTGAGCAGTTCTTC
TRBV5-1	16	few	TRBD1	TRBJ2-3	CASSSTDRVIWSTQYF	TGCGCCAGCAGCAGCACCGACAGGGTTATTTGGAGTACGCAGTATTTT